The clone carrying this TCR beta chain was counted between two and nine times. Antigen: not known. This specimen belongs to a study of T-cell memory formation after mild COVID-19. Study findings and constraints: CD8+ contracting clones occupied EMRA, while CD4+ ones occupied mainly CM and EM. Researchers found some responding clones in pre-infection memory, a sign that cross-reactive memory joined. Whether second-wave clones peaking at day 37 were SARS-CoV-2 specific went unconfirmed.

With 5 bases clipped from V and 4 bases from J, the junction kept 10 bases outside the gene matches. The CDR3 extends over 16 amino acids. CDR1 and CDR2 from the germline V gene are SGHAT and FQNNGV. TCRdb recomputed calls from the 5' RACE reads with MiXCR, one row per CDR3 protein. The sample has about 470,000 distinct CDR3 sequences, 20% to 25% seen once. This receptor was identified in an adult woman who had mild COVID-19 (a few samples of this study predate the infection). Cell type and time point are not known. The chain carries TRBV11-2 and TRBJ2-3; 9 bases are shared with TRBD2. Input material: PBMCs or a T cell subset sorted from them (not recorded which). The CDR3 DNA is TGTGCCAGCAGCCTAATGGGACTAGCCAACTCAGATACGCAGTATTTT. This gives the protein CASSLMGLANSDTQYF.